Following are 32 T cell receptor beta chains from one sample sequenced in a study of cytomegalovirus exposure and HLA in healthy donors. PCR involved 60 Vbeta and 13 Jbeta primers. Clones were read by immunoSEQ multiplex PCR, and TCRdb kept only the in-frame ones, dropping some. The profile covers about 140,000 clones, with roughly 70% appearing a single time and around 3.2% taken by the ten largest. The specimen sequenced was PBMCs. All receptors derive from a man aged 35-49 years in good health and CMV-seronegative.

The CDR3 region is CASSLMGPAGGRADTQYF. The CDR3 DNA follows: TGCGCCAGCAGCTTGATGGGGCCAGCGGGAGGGAGGGCAGATACGCAGTATTTT. This sequence joins TRBV5-1 and TRBJ2-3; TRBD2 matches 10 bases. The CDR3 is 18 residues long. Germline V gene sequence: CDR1 SGHRS, CDR2 YFSETQ. Trimming cost V 1 base and J 4 bases; bases outside gene matches: 12.

The chain recombines TRBV6-4 with TRBJ2-3; D is possibly TRBD2 (6 bases). V dropped 2 bases and J dropped 9 bases, with 15 bases sitting between them. The CDR3 runs 14 residues. The germline gives CDR1 MRHNA, CDR2 SNTAGT. The CDR3 protein is CASSDPAGTGTQYF. The DNA for the CDR3 is TGTGCCAGCAGTGACCCCGCGGGGACTGGGACGCAGTATTTT.

This chain connects TRBV27 to TRBJ2-7; 12 bases agree with TRBD2. CDR1 and CDR2 (germline): MNHEY, SMNVEV (reference sequence). V shed 6 bases and J 0 bases; nucleotides not matched to a gene: 6. The CDR3 loop spans 16 amino acids. CDR3 sequence (DNA): TGTGCCAGCAGACACCTAGCGGGGGGGTCCTCCTACGAGCAGTACTTC. It yields the protein CASRHLAGGSSYEQYF.

The chain combines TRBV19 with TRBJ2-5; 13 bases are shared with TRBD2. CDR1 and CDR2 from the germline V gene are LNHDA and SQIVND (reference sequence). The V segment lost 8 bases and the J segment 1 base; nucleotides outside the gene matches: 7. The CDR3 has 16 residues. CDR3 bases: TGTGCCAGTCGAGGACTAGCGGGGGCTTTCCAAGAGACCCAGTACTTC. Its translation is CASRGLAGAFQETQYF. The complete variable domain, with remaining parts taken from reference TRBV19 and TRBJ2-5, reads DGGITQSPKYLFRKEGQNVTLSCEQNLNHDAMYWYRQDPGQGLRLIYYSQIVNDFQKGDIAEGYSVSREKKESFPLTVTSAQKNPTAFYLCASRGLAGAFQETQYFGPGTRLLVL.

V is TRBV7-9 and J is TRBJ1-2; D is perhaps TRBD1 (5 bases). From germline, CDR1 is SEHNR and CDR2 FQNEAQ (reference sequence). The CDR3 is 15 amino acids. Trimming removed 7 bases from V and 3 bases from J, with 18 bases in between. CDR3 nucleotide sequence: TGTGCCAGCACCCCTTCTTGGTTGGGGCACTATGGCTACACCTTC. Encoded protein: CASTPSWLGHYGYTF.

This clone was observed at least ten times. The chain recombines TRBV7-9 with TRBJ2-1, with D perhaps TRBD1 (6 bases). The germline V gene has CDR1 SEHNR and CDR2 FQNEAQ (reference sequence). This CDR3 contains 18 residues. V lost 5 bases and J 0 bases, leaving 20 bases between the germline ends. The CDR3 DNA reads TGTGCCAGCAGCCCCCACAGAGGGGGTCCGAGCTCCTACAATGAGCAGTTCTTC. This translates into CASSPHRGGPSSYNEQFF.

V usage is TRBV27 and J usage is TRBJ1-5; 7 positions match TRBD1. The germline V gene has CDR1 MNHEY and CDR2 SMNVEV (reference sequence). The CDR3 is made up of 14 amino acids. The trim removed 4 bases at V and 9 bases at J, leaving 9 bases unmatched. CDR3 DNA: TGTGCCAGCAGTTCGCGGACAGGATCGAGGCCCCAGCATTTT. It yields the protein CASSSRTGSRPQHF.

The chain employs TRBV19 and TRBJ1-5, with D possibly being TRBD1 (5 bases). Germline V gene lookup returns CDR1 LNHDA and CDR2 SQIVND (reference sequence). Trimming took off 0 bases at V and 3 bases at J, with 9 bases between the two ends. The CDR3 has 15 amino acids. The CDR3 here is CASSIDTGLNQPQHF. CDR3 nucleotide sequence: TGTGCCAGTAGTATAGACACGGGACTCAATCAGCCCCAGCATTTT.

The genes are TRBV7-9 and TRBJ1-3; D gene unclear. CDR1 is SEHNR, CDR2 FQNEAQ, per germline (reference sequence). The CDR3 length is 15 residues. The ends were cut back, 1 base at V and 0 bases at J, with 7 bases in the middle. The chain's CDR3 is CASSLVPSSGNTIYF. DNA for the CDR3: TGTGCCAGCAGCTTAGTACCTAGCTCTGGAAACACCATATATTTT.

This clone appeared once. V usage is TRBV6-1 and J usage is TRBJ2-7; D is possibly TRBD2 (6 bases). The CDR3 totals 14 residues. Germline CDR1 and CDR2: MNHNS and SASEGT. V lost 8 bases to trimming and J lost 1 base, with 15 bases between them. The CDR3 region has the DNA TGTGCCAGCTGGGTGGGACTGGCGTCCTACGAGCAGTACTTC. Protein: CASWVGLASYEQYF.

The V and J genes are TRBV6-5 and TRBJ1-2; TRBD1 is a possible D gene (6 bases). Germline CDR1 MNHEY, CDR2 SVGAGI. The length of the CDR3 is 14 residues. V lost 2 bases and J 8 bases, leaving 15 bases between the germline ends. The CDR3 here is CASSYRHREGGYTF. The CDR3 bases are TGTGCCAGCAGTTACCGCCACAGGGAGGGGGGCTACACCTTC.

The rearrangement uses TRBV19 and TRBJ2-3; 10 bases fit TRBD2. The V gene's germline CDR1 is LNHDA and CDR2 SQIVND (reference sequence). J was trimmed by 4 bases and V by 6 bases; bases with no gene match: 4. The CDR3 spans 14 residues. The CDR3 loop reads CASSPSGGADTQYF. The CDR3 coding sequence is TGTGCCAGTAGCCCTAGCGGGGGAGCAGATACGCAGTATTTT.

The V call is TRBV5-4, the J call TRBJ1-1, with D maybe TRBD1 (5 bases). Trimming removed 7 bases at V and 5 bases at J, with 15 bases between. This CDR3 has 13 amino acids. Germline-derived CDR1 and CDR2 are SGHNT and YYREEE (reference sequence). In nucleotides, the CDR3 is TGTGCCAGCCGGGAGGGGCCAGGGACTGAAGCTTTCTTT. It translates to CASREGPGTEAFF.

J is TRBJ1-2 and V is TRBV15; D ambiguous. V was cut by 0 bases and J by 0 bases, with 8 bases left in between. The CDR3 spans 15 residues. From germline, CDR1 is LNHNV and CDR2 YYDKDF (reference sequence). For the CDR3, the DNA is TGTGCCACCAGCAGAGATCTATCTCCTAACTATGGCTACACCTTC. Translation gives CATSRDLSPNYGYTF. The variable domain in full, completed from reference TRBV15 and TRBJ1-2, reads DAMVIQNPRYQVTQFGKPVTLSCSQTLNHNVMYWYQQKSSQAPKLLFHYYDKDFNNEADTPDNFQSRRPNTSFCFLDIRSPGLGDTAMYLCATSRDLSPNYGYTFGSGTRLTVV.

J is TRBJ1-4 and V is TRBV11-2, with D perhaps TRBD1 (6 bases). Germline V lookup: CDR1 SGHAT, CDR2 FQNNGV. Trimming shortened V by 5 bases and J by 6 bases, and 10 bases separated the two germline ends. The CDR3 spans 13 residues. CDR3: CASSRTGYEKLFF. CDR3 bases: TGTGCCAGCAGCCGCACAGGGTATGAAAAACTGTTTTTT.

The chain has TRBV6-4 and TRBJ2-7; no definite D call. The CDR3 runs to 13 residues. The V end was cut by 6 bases, the J end by 2 bases, with 11 bases between. Germline V gene sequence: CDR1 MRHNA, CDR2 SNTAGT. CDR3 sequence reads: CASRRLPAYEQYF. The CDR3 nucleotides read TGTGCCAGCAGGAGACTTCCTGCCTACGAGCAGTACTTC.

This clone was seen more than once but under ten times. The chain is built from TRBV11-2 and TRBJ1-6; a weak D match, TRBD1 (6 bases). This CDR3 has 17 residues. Trimming took 1 base from V and 7 from J, leaving 17 bases between them. The germline gives CDR1 SGHAT, CDR2 FQNNGV. The CDR3 sequence is CASSLVMAGEGNSPLHF. CDR3 nucleotides: TGTGCCAGCAGCTTAGTAATGGCAGGGGAAGGGAATTCACCCCTCCACTTT.

This clone was observed a single time. The chain is built from TRBV7-3 and TRBJ2-6; 9 bases line up with TRBD2. The CDR3 extends over 15 amino acids. The junction had 1 base not matched to a gene; V was cut back by 5 bases and J by 2 bases. Germline V CDR1 and CDR2: SGHTA, FQGTGA. In DNA, the CDR3 is TGTGCCAGCAGCCCTAGCGGGACTGGGGCCAACGTCCTGACTTTC. Translating it yields CASSPSGTGANVLTF.

This sequence joins TRBV2 and TRBJ1-1; 9 nucleotides align to TRBD1. The V segment lost 4 bases and the J segment 3 bases; nucleotides outside the gene matches: 3. CDR1 SNHLY and CDR2 FYNNEI come from the germline V gene. This CDR3 is built from 14 residues. For the CDR3, the DNA is TGTGCCAGCAGTGGGACAGGGGCCTACACTGAAGCTTTCTTT. It encodes CASSGTGAYTEAFF. The variable domain in full, with the rest retrieved from reference TRBV2 and TRBJ1-1, is EPEVTQTPSHQVTQMGQEVILRCVPISNHLYFYWYRQILGQKVEFLVSFYNNEISEKSEIFDDQFSVERPDGSNFTLKIRSTKLEDSAMYFCASSGTGAYTEAFFGQGTRLTVV.

This chain joins TRBV11-2 and TRBJ2-7; 9 bases fit TRBD1. The V gene's germline CDR1 is SGHAT and CDR2 FQNNGV. The CDR3 consists of 14 residues. With 6 bases clipped from V and 5 bases from J, the junction kept 8 bases outside the gene matches. CDR3 nucleotides: TGTGCCAGCAGGGCCGGGACAGGGAGGCACGAGCAGTACTTC. It yields the protein CASRAGTGRHEQYF.

The gene calls are TRBV10-3 and TRBJ1-1; D is perhaps TRBD1 (5 bases). The CDR3 contains 14 residues. The ends were cut back, 6 bases at V and 2 bases at J, with 13 bases in the middle. The germline CDR1 and CDR2 sequences are ENHRY and SYGVKD. The chain's CDR3 is CAISDDSINTEAFF. The CDR3 DNA is TGTGCCATCAGCGACGACAGTATTAACACTGAAGCTTTCTTT.

The genes are TRBV6-5 and TRBJ1-4; possibly TRBD1 for D (5 bases). The ends were cut back, 6 bases at V and 0 bases at J, with 11 bases in the middle. This CDR3 contains 15 residues. Germline loops: CDR1 MNHEY, CDR2 SVGAGI. The DNA of the CDR3 is TGTGCCAGCAGCCCCTGGGGCACAACTAATGAAAAACTGTTTTTT. This encodes CASSPWGTTNEKLFF.

This clone turned up a few times. The chain combines TRBV9 with TRBJ2-5, with a tentative D call TRBD2 (5 bases). Germline V gene sequence: CDR1 SGDLS, CDR2 YYNGEE. V lost 0 bases and J 5 bases, leaving 11 bases between the germline ends. The CDR3 totals 14 residues. This chain's CDR3 is CASSVGMDWETQYF. The DNA for the CDR3 is TGTGCCAGCAGCGTAGGTATGGACTGGGAGACCCAGTACTTC.

The rearrangement uses TRBV19 and TRBJ2-5, with 8 bases identical to TRBD2. V shed 5 bases and J 5 bases; nucleotides not matched to a gene: 19. Looked up from germline, CDR1 is LNHDA and CDR2 is SQIVND (reference sequence). The CDR3 runs to 18 residues. The CDR3 loop reads CASSADTGLVDAGETQYF. In DNA form, the CDR3 reads TGTGCCAGTAGTGCCGACACGGGACTAGTGGACGCTGGGGAGACCCAGTACTTC. Looking up the rest from reference TRBV19 and TRBJ2-5 gives the full variable domain: DGGITQSPKYLFRKEGQNVTLSCEQNLNHDAMYWYRQDPGQGLRLIYYSQIVNDFQKGDIAEGYSVSREKKESFPLTVTSAQKNPTAFYLCASSADTGLVDAGETQYFGPGTRLLVL.

This chain connects TRBV28 to TRBJ2-1; D is possibly TRBD2 (6 bases). The germline V gene encodes CDR1 MDHEN and CDR2 SYDVKM. V shed 5 bases and J shed 6 bases, with 20 bases lying between them. The CDR3 totals 16 residues. CDR3 residues: CASSRGSSRRGNEQFF. CDR3 in DNA: TGTGCCAGCAGTAGAGGGTCTAGCCGGAGGGGCAATGAGCAGTTCTTC.

This chain joins TRBV7-2 and TRBJ2-2, with TRBD1 matching 7 bases. Losses at the gene ends were 2 bases for V and 4 bases for J; bases not matched to a gene: 4. CDR3 length equals 15 residues. Germline V CDR1 and CDR2: SGHTA, FQGNSA. The CDR3 reads CASSLSAGGTGELFF. For the CDR3, the DNA is TGTGCCAGCAGCTTATCGGCAGGGGGCACCGGGGAGCTGTTTTTT.

The chain carries TRBV19 and TRBJ2-7; D is unclear. The CDR3 loop spans 13 amino acids. Germline V gives CDR1 LNHDA, CDR2 SQIVND (reference sequence). The V gene lost 3 bases and the J gene lost 3 bases, with 9 bases spanning the gap. CDR3 bases: TGTGCCAGTAGTATCTCGCAGTACTACGAGCAGTACTTC. Translated, it gives CASSISQYYEQYF.

The V gene is TRBV7-2, the J gene TRBJ2-7, with 8 bases matching TRBD2. The V and J ends lost 6 bases and 4 bases, in that order; junction bases with no gene match: 11. The CDR3 length is 15 residues. Looked up from germline, CDR1 is SGHTA and CDR2 is FQGNSA. This CDR3 is CASSHSPGLGYEQYF. CDR3 bases: TGTGCCAGCAGTCATAGCCCGGGACTAGGTTACGAGCAGTACTTC.

The chain joins TRBV4-1 to TRBJ2-5; 11 bases fit TRBD2. The ends lost 1 base at V and 3 bases at J; junction bases unmatched: 7. From germline, CDR1 is MGHRA and CDR2 YSYEKL. The CDR3 loop spans 17 amino acids. The CDR3 bases are TGCGCCAGCAGCCAAGCCAACGGGGGACTAGCGGAAGAGACCCAGTACTTC. Translating it yields CASSQANGGLAEETQYF.

The rearrangement links TRBV19 to TRBJ2-7; 10 nucleotides align to TRBD2. J was trimmed by 3 bases and V by 1 base; bases with no gene match: 0. The length of the CDR3 is 14 residues. Germline assignment: CDR1 LNHDA and CDR2 SQIVND (reference sequence). CDR3 loop: CASSIASGSYEQYF. The CDR3 DNA follows: TGTGCCAGTAGTATAGCTAGCGGGAGCTACGAGCAGTACTTC.

This clone has more than one count but fewer than ten. The DNA for the CDR3 is TGTGCCAGCAGACGACAGGGGACGAACACCGGGGAGCTGTTTTTT. Residues: CASRRQGTNTGELFF. J is TRBJ2-2 and V is TRBV7-8; TRBD1 matches 8 bases. CDR1 SGHVS and CDR2 FQNEAQ come from the germline V gene. The length of the CDR3 is 15 residues. J was trimmed by 0 bases and V by 6 bases; bases with no gene match: 3.

The genes are TRBV7-6 and TRBJ2-3, with 7 bases matching TRBD1. The germline gives CDR1 SGHVS, CDR2 FNYEAQ. This CDR3 comprises 15 residues. The trim removed 5 bases at V and 1 base at J, leaving 6 bases unmatched. The chain's CDR3 is CASSRIGGGTDTQYF. CDR3 DNA sequence: TGTGCCAGCAGCCGTATAGGGGGCGGCACAGATACGCAGTATTTT.